This T cell receptor beta chain was retrieved from a study of shared clonotypes between healthy human individuals. Whole-study results and caveats: A generally larger estimated richness was seen in naive subsets than in memory subsets.

In regard to this clone: Its antigen is still unknown.

The table came from immunoSEQ multiplex PCR; TCRdb's copy has only in-frame clones and leaves some out. The table lists about 2.4 million clones, about 92% of them singletons. Only Caucasian adults living in Nashville, Tennessee served as donors. The CDR3 consists of 17 residues. V shed 4 bases, J shed 5 bases, and the junction held 13 bases outside the gene matches. Looked up from germline, CDR1 is LGHNA and CDR2 is YNFKEQ. The TCR comes from a man aged 18 to 29 in good health. Sequencing was carried out using naive CD4+ T cells sorted from blood. The subset was: CD45RA+ positively selected. This chain links TRBV4-2 with TRBJ2-3; TRBD2 matches 9 bases. The CDR3 protein is CASSRSSSSGGIDTQYF. The CDR3 nucleotides are TGTGCCAGCAGCCGGTCTTCAAGCAGCGGGGGGATAGATACGCAGTATTTT.